These T cell receptor beta chains were read from a single sample in a study of beta chain features in type 1 diabetes. The data were produced by immunoSEQ multiplex PCR, yet TCRdb's version contains in-frame clones alone and is incomplete. The data hold under 150,000 clones, with less than 8.5% observed a single time. Sequenced: central memory CD4+ T cells from blood. The receptor set was obtained from a woman aged 25 to 45 in good health. Each CDR3 is given without its conserved first and last residue.

v_call: TRBV2; cdr3_aa: ASLLDTQFTGELF
v_call: TRBV19; cdr3_aa: ASAWTGSYF
v_call: TRBV27; cdr3_aa: ASSTQTSSDTQY
v_call: TRBV5-6; cdr3_aa: ASSLWAGRYNEQF
v_call: TRBV7-3; cdr3_aa: ASSQSNRGHEQY
v_call: TRBV6-5; cdr3_aa: ASRTGLEQY
v_call: TRBV27; cdr3_aa: ASRRQGAKRGGDDEQY
v_call: TRBV30; cdr3_aa: AWNSVLNEQF
v_call: TRBV2; cdr3_aa: ASSGVGGSNQPQH
v_call: TRBV7-3; cdr3_aa: ASSLAHRETQY